This is a list of T cell receptor beta chains from one sample in a study of blood T cell repertoires in COVID-19. Repertoires were generated with immunoSEQ multiplex PCR, while TCRdb's copy carries only in-frame clones and drops some. The sample has 60,000 to 90,000 clones, 75% to 95% seen once. What was sequenced was peripheral blood. The receptor source for this set is a woman older than 75 with acute or convalescent COVID-19. Both conserved end residues are part of each CDR3. The D gene is left open where the match is weak. The size entry is marked missing in some rows and otherwise reads once, few, many or a size class.

D | J | V | size | CDR3 | DNA
TRBD2 | TRBJ2-3 | TRBV5-4 | NA | CASSYQLAGGTDTQYF | TGTGCCAGCAGCTACCAACTAGCGGGGGGGACAGATACGCAGTATTTT
NA | TRBJ1-6 | TRBV5-4 | NA | CASRMQGIPSPLHF | TGTGCCAGCAGGATGCAGGGGATTCCTTCACCCCTCCACTTT
TRBD1 | TRBJ2-7 | TRBV12-5 | NA | CASGSKGQDYEQYF | TGTGCTAGTGGTTCAAAGGGACAGGACTACGAGCAGTACTTC
NA | TRBJ2-3 | TRBV2 | NA | CASSEPRTKTADTQYF | TGTGCCAGCAGTGAACCACGCACGAAGACAGCAGATACGCAGTATTTT
NA | TRBJ1-5 | TRBV18 | NA | CASSPSGGDQPQHF | TGTGCCAGCTCACCATCGGGCGGGGATCAGCCCCAGCATTTT
TRBD1 | TRBJ2-7 | TRBV23-1 | once | CASSQSEGTGVYEQYF | TGCGCCAGCAGTCAATCTGAAGGGACAGGGGTGTACGAGCAGTACTTC
NA | TRBJ2-2 | TRBV3-1/TRBV3-2 | NA | CASSQDSRWGPTNTGELFF | TGTGCCAGCAGCCAAGATTCCCGCTGGGGCCCGACGAACACCGGGGAGCTGTTTTTT
TRBD2 | TRBJ2-3 | TRBV7-8 | NA | CASSFLAGGGTDTQYF | TGTGCCAGCAGCTTTTTAGCGGGAGGGGGCACAGATACGCAGTATTTT
TRBD1 | TRBJ2-7 | TRBV15 | NA | CATSREPGQSYEQYF | TGTGCCACCAGCAGAGAACCGGGACAGTCCTACGAGCAGTACTTC
TRBD1 | TRBJ1-2 | TRBV28 | NA | CASKGTGWDYGYTF | TGTGCCAGCAAGGGGACAGGTTGGGACTATGGCTACACCTTC
TRBD1 | TRBJ2-2 | TRBV6-5 | NA | CASGGDRADGELFF | TGTGCCAGCGGGGGGGACAGGGCGGACGGGGAGCTGTTTTTT
NA | TRBJ2-5 | TRBV6-5 | NA | CASSQTRTETQYF | TGTGCCAGCAGTCAAACTAGGACGGAGACCCAGTACTTC
TRBD2 | TRBJ2-4 | TRBV28 | NA | CASSGGPEAKNIQYF | TGTGCCAGTTCGGGGGGGCCGGAAGCCAAAAACATTCAGTACTTC
NA | TRBJ2-2 | TRBV6-2/TRBV6-3 | NA | CASSYVQFTGELFF | TGTGCCAGCAGTTATGTCCAGTTCACCGGGGAGCTGTTTTTT
TRBD2 | TRBJ2-2 | TRBV10-3 | NA | CAFGTSYTGELFF | TGTGCCTTCGGGACTAGCTACACCGGGGAGCTGTTTTTT
TRBD2 | TRBJ2-7 | TRBV4-1 | few | CASSQEPGLEAYEQYF | TGCGCCAGCAGCCAAGAACCGGGACTAGAGGCTTACGAGCAGTACTTC
NA | TRBJ1-6 | TRBV5-1 | NA | CASSRNTGPNNSPLHF | TGCGCCAGCAGCAGAAACACGGGTCCTAATAATTCACCCCTCCACTTT
TRBD1 | TRBJ2-2 | TRBV2 | NA | CASSGQGPPGELFF | TGTGCCAGCAGTGGACAGGGGCCCCCCGGGGAGCTGTTTTTT
TRBD1 | TRBJ1-2 | TRBV5-4 | NA | CASSLVQGARGYTF | TGTGCCAGCAGCTTGGTGCAGGGGGCGCGTGGCTACACCTTC
TRBD1 | TRBJ1-2 | TRBV14 | NA | CASSHLGQSNYGYTF | TGTGCCAGCAGCCACCTGGGACAGAGCAACTATGGCTACACCTTC
TRBD2 | TRBJ2-1 | TRBV5-4 | NA | CASTRLAGGYNEQFF | TGTGCCAGCACCCGACTAGCGGGAGGGTACAATGAGCAGTTCTTC
NA | TRBJ1-5 | TRBV18 | NA | CASSTSTGTQHF | TGTGCCAGCTCAACCTCGACGGGGACCCAGCATTTT
NA | TRBJ2-6 | TRBV11-2 | NA | CASSLDLAQAGANVLTF | NA
TRBD1 | TRBJ1-4 | TRBV25-1 | NA | CASSDRGRKEKLFF | TGTGCCAGCTCAGACAGGGGAAGGAAGGAAAAACTGTTTTTT
TRBD1 | TRBJ2-5 | TRBV27 | NA | CASRGTATQETQYF | TGTGCCAGCAGAGGGACAGCCACACAAGAGACCCAGTACTTC
NA | TRBJ1-1 | TRBV3-1/TRBV3-2 | NA | CASSQGRDTEAFF | TGTGCCAGCAGCCAAGGGAGGGACACTGAAGCTTTCTTT
TRBD1 | TRBJ2-1 | TRBV18 | NA | CASSPRDSYNEQFF | TGTGCCAGCTCACCACGGGACAGTTACAATGAGCAGTTCTTC
NA | TRBJ1-4 | TRBV7-2 | NA | CASSLTGRGEKLFF | TGTGCCAGCAGCTTAACAGGGAGAGGGGAAAAACTGTTTTTT
TRBD1 | TRBJ1-2 | TRBV5-6 | NA | CASSPPQGSYGYTF | TGTGCCAGCAGCCCCCCACAGGGGAGTTATGGCTACACCTTC
TRBD1 | TRBJ1-1 | TRBV7-8 | NA | CASSLGSGTGATEAFF | TGTGCCAGCAGCTTAGGCTCCGGGACAGGGGCAACTGAAGCTTTCTTT
NA | TRBJ2-2 | TRBV19 | NA | CASSIQGWGELFF | TGTGCCAGTAGTATACAGGGTTGGGGGGAGCTGTTTTTT
TRBD1 | TRBJ1-2 | TRBV7-9 | few | CASSSRTGGAGGYTF | TGTGCCAGCAGCTCCCGGACAGGGGGCGCGGGCGGCTACACCTTC
NA | TRBJ2-3 | TRBV5-1 | NA | CASRLVPERPNTQYF | TGCGCCAGCAGACTAGTGCCGGAGAGGCCGAATACGCAGTATTTT
TRBD1 | TRBJ1-6 | TRBV7-9 | NA | CASSSQGTGVSSYNSPLHF | TGTGCCAGCAGCTCCCAGGGGACAGGGGTCAGCTCCTATAATTCACCCCTCCACTTT
NA | TRBJ2-7 | TRBV15 | NA | CATSREGGYEQYF | TGTGCCACCAGCAGAGAGGGCGGGTACGAGCAGTACTTC
TRBD2 | TRBJ2-2 | TRBV5-1 | NA | CASSLRLAAGELFF | TGCGCCAGCAGCCTCCGACTAGCTGCCGGGGAGCTGTTTTTT
TRBD1 | TRBJ2-7 | TRBV5-1 | NA | CASSKQGYEQYF | TGCGCCAGCAGCAAACAGGGGTACGAGCAGTACTTC
TRBD1 | TRBJ2-1 | TRBV7-3 | NA | CASSLTTGNNEQFF | TGTGCCAGCAGCTTAACGACAGGGAACAATGAGCAGTTCTTC
TRBD1 | TRBJ1-2 | TRBV7-2 | NA | CASSLASDRAYYGYTF | TGTGCCAGCAGCTTAGCGTCCGACAGGGCATATTATGGCTACACCTTC
TRBD2 | TRBJ2-1 | TRBV11-3 | NA | CASSLGGLAGGLHNEQFF | TGTGCCAGCAGCTTAGGGGGACTAGCGGGAGGGCTCCACAATGAGCAGTTCTTC
TRBD1 | TRBJ2-2 | TRBV2 | NA | CASGDRVVTGELFF | TGTGCCAGCGGGGACAGGGTTGTCACCGGGGAGCTGTTTTTT
NA | TRBJ1-3 | TRBV19 | NA | CASSNPTAGSGNTIYF | TGTGCCAGTAGTAACCCGACAGCAGGATCTGGAAACACCATATATTTT
NA | TRBJ2-1 | TRBV19 | NA | CATHPTRSSYNEQFF | TGTGCCACTCACCCCACTAGGAGCTCCTACAATGAGCAGTTCTTC
NA | TRBJ1-5 | TRBV5-8 | NA | CASSLPPQPQHF | TGTGCCAGCAGCTTGCCTCCCCAGCCCCAGCATTTT
NA | TRBJ1-1 | TRBV29-1 | NA | CSVEVGGTRTEAFF | TGCAGCGTTGAAGTCGGGGGGACTAGGACTGAAGCTTTCTTT
NA | TRBJ2-7 | TRBV19 | NA | CASSASGAEGYEQYF | TGTGCCAGTAGTGCCTCAGGGGCTGAGGGCTACGAGCAGTACTTC
TRBD2 | TRBJ2-7 | TRBV27 | NA | CASSSGAGGRAGQRYEQYF | TGTGCCAGCAGTTCGGGTGCTGGCGGGAGGGCCGGGCAGCGCTACGAGCAGTACTTC
NA | TRBJ1-6 | TRBV5-8 | once | CASSSRTENSPLHF | TGTGCCAGCAGCTCCCGGACAGAGAATTCACCCCTCCACTTT
NA | TRBJ1-1 | TRBV11-1 | NA | CASSSRSDTEAFF | TGTGCCAGCAGCTCCAGGTCCGACACTGAAGCTTTCTTT
NA | TRBJ1-4 | TRBV5-6 | NA | CASSLRRTWGEKLFF | TGTGCCAGCAGCTTGCGAAGGACATGGGGTGAAAAACTGTTTTTT
TRBD1 | TRBJ1-5 | TRBV19 | NA | CASSIWRQGGQPQHF | TGTGCCAGTAGTATCTGGCGACAGGGAGGTCAGCCCCAGCATTTT
NA | TRBJ1-1 | TRBV6-2/TRBV6-3 | once | CASSLQRTEAFF | TGTGCCAGCAGTCTACAGCGGACTGAAGCTTTCTTT
NA | TRBJ1-6 | TRBV5-1 | NA | CASSLEGASMARNSPLHF | TGCGCCAGCAGCTTGGAAGGGGCATCAATGGCACGCAATTCACCCCTCCACTTT
NA | TRBJ2-7 | TRBV6-1 | NA | CASSEAMEDSYEQYF | TGTGCCAGCAGTGAAGCGATGGAGGATAGCTACGAGCAGTACTTC
TRBD1 | TRBJ1-4 | TRBV29-1 | NA | CSVGGQVNEKLFF | TGCAGCGTTGGTGGACAGGTGAATGAAAAACTGTTTTTT
NA | TRBJ1-2 | TRBV6-1 | NA | CASSESRGGYGYTF | TGTGCCAGCAGTGAATCCCGGGGAGGCTATGGCTACACCTTC
NA | TRBJ2-1 | TRBV5-4 | NA | CASSEILSSYNEQFF | TGTGCCAGCAGCGAAATTCTGAGCTCCTACAATGAGCAGTTCTTC
NA | TRBJ1-2 | TRBV7-9 | NA | CASSFEGEGYTF | TGTGCCAGCAGCTTTGAGGGAGAGGGCTACACCTTC
TRBD1 | TRBJ1-2 | TRBV4-2 | NA | CASSRGQGADYGYTF | TGTGCCAGCAGCAGAGGACAGGGGGCGGACTATGGCTACACCTTC